These 31 T cell receptor beta chains originate from one sample sequenced in a study of cytomegalovirus exposure and HLA in healthy donors. PCR was performed using 60 Vbeta and 13 Jbeta primers. TCRdb's copy holds only in-frame clones and misses some; the assay was immunoSEQ multiplex PCR. The sample has roughly 120,000 clones; the top ten hold around 3.4%. Sequenced input: PBMCs. The receptors derive from a man aged 25 to 45 in good health and CMV-seronegative.

The gene calls are TRBV29-1 and TRBJ1-5, with D perhaps matching TRBD1 (5 bases). V was cut by 7 bases and J by 4 bases, with 14 bases left in between. The germline gives CDR1 SQVTM, CDR2 ANQGSEA. The CDR3 runs to 13 residues. DNA of the CDR3: TGCAGCGACCCAGACGGGGGAAATCAGCCCCAGCATTTT. Translated, it gives CSDPDGGNQPQHF.

This chain connects TRBV9 to TRBJ1-1; a possible D gene is TRBD1 (5 bases). This CDR3 has 15 residues. The V gene's germline CDR1 is SGDLS and CDR2 YYNGEE. The V end lost 2 bases, the J end lost 2 bases, and 13 bases lay between the germline ends. CDR3 nucleotide sequence: TGTGCCAGCAGCGTGGGTGGGGCAGTAAACACTGAAGCTTTCTTT. Its protein is CASSVGGAVNTEAFF. Supplemented by reference TRBV9 and TRBJ1-1, the full variable domain reads DSGVTQTPKHLITATGQRVTLRCSPRSGDLSVYWYQQSLDQGLQFLIQYYNGEERAKGNILERFSAQQFPDLHSELNLSSLELGDSALYFCASSVGGAVNTEAFFGQGTRLTVV.

This sequence joins TRBV6-1 and TRBJ2-1, with 8 bases matching TRBD2. The V gene's germline CDR1 is MNHNS and CDR2 SASEGT. This CDR3 spans 15 amino acids. With 4 bases clipped from V and 3 bases from J, the junction kept 5 bases outside the gene matches. CDR3 DNA: TGTGCCAGCAGTGTTTTCGGGGGGGACTACAATGAGCAGTTCTTC. Its translation: CASSVFGGDYNEQFF.

J is TRBJ2-5 and V is TRBV5-1; 7 positions match TRBD1. The trim removed 2 bases at V and 4 bases at J, leaving 8 bases unmatched. Per germline, CDR1 SGHRS and CDR2 YFSETQ. The CDR3 runs 15 residues. Here the CDR3 reads CASSFTGVSGETQYF. The CDR3 bases are TGCGCCAGCAGCTTCACAGGGGTTTCCGGAGAGACCCAGTACTTC.

The CDR3 DNA reads as TGTGCCAGCAGCCAAGACAGGGGGGCGCCAAAGGAGCATTTT. Translation: CASSQDRGAPKEHF. The rearrangement joins TRBV4-2 to TRBJ1-5; 7 bases are a match to TRBD1. V lost 0 bases and J lost 14; bases outside the gene matches: 10. Germline CDR1 reads LGHNA; CDR2 reads YNFKEQ. The CDR3 is 14 amino acids.

This chain joins TRBV18 and TRBJ2-1; maybe TRBD2 (6 bases). Trimming shortened V by 4 bases and J by 8 bases, and 15 bases separated the two germline ends. The CDR3 is 14 amino acids. CDR1 and CDR2 from the germline V gene are KGHSH and LQKENI. CDR3 loop: CASSQRAGNDEQFF. CDR3 nucleotide sequence: TGTGCCAGCTCACAGAGGGCGGGGAACGATGAGCAGTTCTTC.

V is TRBV19 and J is TRBJ2-3; perhaps TRBD1 as D (5 bases). Trimming removed 4 bases at V and 6 bases at J, with 5 bases between. CDR3 length equals 11 residues. Germline lookup yields CDR1 LNHDA and CDR2 SQIVND (reference sequence). The CDR3 sequence: CASSTGDTQYF. The CDR3 DNA reads as TGTGCCAGTAGTACAGGGGATACGCAGTATTTT.

The V call is TRBV10-3, the J call TRBJ2-3; TRBD2 agrees at 11 bases. Looked up from germline, CDR1 is ENHRY and CDR2 is SYGVKD. The CDR3 runs to 16 residues. The J segment lost 0 bases and the V segment lost 6 bases, leaving 5 bases of the junction unmatched. The CDR3 here is CAIRASGGPSTDTQYF. The CDR3 bases are TGTGCCATCAGGGCTAGCGGGGGGCCTAGCACAGATACGCAGTATTTT.

V is TRBV9 and J is TRBJ2-3, with D possibly TRBD2 on 5 matching bases. The germline gives CDR1 SGDLS, CDR2 YYNGEE. The CDR3 spans 15 residues. Trimming left V 0 bases short and J 0 bases short, with 8 bases between. The CDR3 sequence is CASSVDGESTDTQYF. CDR3 DNA sequence: TGTGCCAGCAGCGTAGATGGGGAGAGCACAGATACGCAGTATTTT.

The chain is built from TRBV30 and TRBJ2-7; the match to TRBD1 covers 10 bases. The CDR3 runs 14 residues. Per the germline V gene, CDR1 is GTSNPN and CDR2 is SVGIG (reference sequence). V lost 2 bases, J lost 3 bases, and 4 bases stayed unmatched. The CDR3 nucleotides are TGTGCCTGGAGTCCCGGGACAGGGGACTACGAGCAGTACTTC. It codes for CAWSPGTGDYEQYF.

The V call is TRBV13, the J call TRBJ2-7, with TRBD2 matching over 15 bases. Unmatched junction bases numbered 6, after V lost 4 bases and J lost 5 bases. Per germline, CDR1 PRHDT and CDR2 FYEKMQ (reference sequence). CDR3 length: 16 residues. The CDR3 here is CASSSLGLAGGDEQYF. The CDR3 nucleotides read TGTGCCAGCAGCTCCCTAGGACTAGCGGGGGGGGACGAGCAGTACTTC.

The CDR3 loop reads CASSQDGAGGTEAFF. The CDR3 DNA reads TGCGCCAGCAGCCAAGACGGGGCAGGGGGCACTGAAGCTTTCTTT. This chain joins TRBV4-1 and TRBJ1-1, with TRBD1 matching over 7 bases. The germline gives CDR1 MGHRA, CDR2 YSYEKL. The ends lost 0 bases at V and 4 bases at J; junction bases unmatched: 5. The CDR3 consists of 15 residues.

The rearrangement joins TRBV18 to TRBJ2-5; 8 nucleotides line up with TRBD1. Germline values: CDR1 KGHSH, CDR2 LQKENI. The CDR3 contains 16 residues. V shed 3 bases and J 1 base; nucleotides not matched to a gene: 7. The CDR3 DNA reads as TGTGCCAGCTCACCTGGAAGGACAGGGATCCAAGAGACCCAGTACTTC. The encoded protein is CASSPGRTGIQETQYF.

This chain links TRBV6-5 with TRBJ2-3, with TRBD1 identical over 9 bases. This CDR3 spans 12 amino acids. The junction had 0 bases not matched to a gene; V was cut back by 8 bases and J by 3 bases. From germline, CDR1 is MNHEY and CDR2 SVGAGI. The CDR3: CASGTGTDTQYF. CDR3 sequence (DNA): TGTGCCAGCGGGACAGGGACAGATACGCAGTATTTT.

The genes are TRBV2 and TRBJ2-1, with 11 bases matching TRBD2. The germline V gene encodes CDR1 SNHLY and CDR2 FYNNEI. This CDR3 region has 15 residues. V dropped 7 bases and J dropped 5; count of bases not matched to a gene: 7. CDR3 bases: TGTGCCAGCAACCTCCTAGCGGGGGGCGACAATGAGCAGTTCTTC. Protein product: CASNLLAGGDNEQFF.

The rearrangement uses TRBV7-8 and TRBJ1-2, with a weak D call TRBD1 (5 bases). The germline CDR1 and CDR2 sequences are SGHVS and FQNEAQ. The CDR3 covers 15 residues. V shed 0 bases and J shed 4 bases, with 12 bases lying between them. CDR3 coding DNA: TGTGCCAGCAGCTTAGCTCAAGGGGAACTCTATGGCTACACCTTC. As protein: CASSLAQGELYGYTF. The entire variable domain, with the rest obtained from reference TRBV7-8 and TRBJ1-2, is as follows: GAGVSQSPRYKVAKRGQDVALRCDPISGHVSLFWYQQALGQGPEFLTYFQNEAQLDKSGLPSDRFFAERPEGSVSTLKIQRTQQEDSAVYLCASSLAQGELYGYTFGSGTRLTVV.

Details on this clone: This same CDR3 is encoded by further DNA sequences in the sample. The chain has TRBV7-9 and TRBJ2-2; 9 positions agree with TRBD1. The CDR3 length is 14 residues. J lost 4 bases, V lost 4 bases, and 1 base had no gene match. Germline lookup yields CDR1 SEHNR and CDR2 FQNEAQ (reference sequence). For the CDR3, the DNA is TGTGCCAGCAGCTCGGGACAGGGCACCGGGGAGCTGTTTTTT. This codes for CASSSGQGTGELFF. The full variable domain, rest sourced from reference TRBV7-9 and TRBJ2-2, is DTGVSQNPRHKITKRGQNVTFRCDPISEHNRLYWYRQTLGQGPEFLTYFQNEAQLEKSRLLSDRFSAERPKGSFSTLEIQRTEQGDSAMYLCASSSGQGTGELFFGEGSRLTVL.

The CDR3 loop is CASSLAPEGNQPQHF. As DNA, the CDR3 is TGTGCCAGCAGCTTAGCCCCGGAGGGCAATCAGCCCCAGCATTTT. The chain joins TRBV11-2 to TRBJ1-5, with D unresolved. The CDR3 loop spans 15 amino acids. Germline V gives CDR1 SGHAT, CDR2 FQNNGV. V lost 1 base to trimming and J lost 2 bases, with 9 bases between them.

The rearrangement joins TRBV6-5 to TRBJ2-7; the D gene is possibly TRBD2 (6 bases). V lost 6 bases, J lost 0 bases, and 12 bases lay in between. Per the germline V gene, CDR1 is MNHEY and CDR2 is SVGAGI. CDR3 size: 14 residues. CDR3 bases: TGTGCCAGCAGGCCCCTCGGGGGCTCCTACGAGCAGTACTTC. Amino acid sequence: CASRPLGGSYEQYF.

The chain links TRBV7-2 to TRBJ2-7; 12 nucleotides align to TRBD2. Trimming cost V 2 bases and J 7 bases; bases outside gene matches: 9. The CDR3 totals 16 residues. Per the germline V gene, CDR1 is SGHTA and CDR2 is FQGNSA. The CDR3 sequence: CASSLPRTSGAIEQYF. The CDR3 DNA reads as TGTGCCAGCAGCTTACCGAGGACTAGCGGGGCAATTGAGCAGTACTTC. Combining the CDR3 with reference TRBV7-2 and TRBJ2-7 gives the whole variable domain GAGVSQSPSNKVTEKGKDVELRCDPISGHTALYWYRQSLGQGLEFLIYFQGNSAPDKSGLPSDRFSAERTGGSVSTLTIQRTQQEDSAVYLCASSLPRTSGAIEQYFGPGTRLTVT.

CDR3: CASSLEASGNEQFF. The CDR3 region has the DNA TGCGCCAGCAGCTTGGAAGCCTCGGGTAATGAGCAGTTCTTC. This sequence joins TRBV5-1 and TRBJ2-1, with D unclear. The germline CDR1 and CDR2 sequences are SGHRS and YFSETQ. The CDR3 runs to 14 residues. V shed 0 bases and J shed 7 bases, with 11 bases lying between them.

The chain combines TRBV25-1 with TRBJ2-2; 9 bases align to TRBD1. Germline V CDR1 and CDR2: MGHDK, SYGVNS. The CDR3 has 15 residues. The J segment lost 2 bases and the V segment lost 10 bases, leaving 8 bases of the junction unmatched. The CDR3 sequence is CATDPDRGNTGELFF. The CDR3 DNA reads TGTGCCACCGACCCGGACAGGGGAAACACCGGGGAGCTGTTTTTT.

This chain joins TRBV7-7 and TRBJ2-5, with 8 bases identical to TRBD1. Germline assignment: CDR1 SSHAT and CDR2 FNYEAQ (reference sequence). V lost 5 bases to trimming and J lost 5 bases; unmatched junction nucleotides: 10. The CDR3 loop spans 15 amino acids. CDR3 sequence: CASSTGGQGHETQYF. In DNA form, the CDR3 reads TGTGCCAGCAGCACAGGGGGGCAGGGGCACGAGACCCAGTACTTC. The whole variable domain, remainder taken from reference TRBV7-7 and TRBJ2-5, is GAGVSQSPRYKVTKRGQDVTLRCDPISSHATLYWYQQALGQGPEFLTYFNYEAQPDKSGLPSDRFSAERPEGSISTLTIQRTEQRDSAMYRCASSTGGQGHETQYFGPGTRLLVL.

Points on this clone: Other nucleotide sequences in the sample specify the same CDR3. The rearrangement links TRBV6-4 to TRBJ1-1; D is unresolved. V was cut by 4 bases and J by 1 base, with 7 bases left in between. The germline V gene has CDR1 MRHNA and CDR2 SNTAGT. CDR3 length equals 13 residues. Here the CDR3 reads CASSALRNTEAFF. The CDR3 region has the DNA TGTGCCAGCAGTGCCCTCAGGAACACTGAAGCTTTCTTT.

The chain uses TRBV5-4 and TRBJ1-2, with 7 nucleotides matching TRBD1. Losses at the gene ends were 5 bases for V and 7 bases for J; bases not matched to a gene: 17. Germline V gene sequence: CDR1 SGHNT, CDR2 YYREEE (reference sequence). CDR3 length: 16 residues. The CDR3 nucleotides are TGTGCCAGCAGGCTGGGGACAGCAGTCCTTTGGAGTGGCTACACCTTC. Amino acids: CASRLGTAVLWSGYTF.

This chain links TRBV27 with TRBJ2-5, with TRBD1 matching 9 bases. CDR3 length equals 16 residues. Germline trimming cut 4 bases from V and 7 bases from J; bases unmatched to any gene: 13. From germline, CDR1 is MNHEY and CDR2 SMNVEV (reference sequence). The CDR3 spells CASSSPYRGQPGTQYF. DNA of the CDR3: TGTGCCAGCAGTTCCCCTTACAGGGGGCAACCAGGGACCCAGTACTTC.

This chain joins TRBV4-1 and TRBJ2-7; D call uncertain. The CDR3 is 13 amino acids. V was cut by 0 bases and J by 3 bases, with 6 bases left in between. CDR1 is MGHRA, CDR2 YSYEKL, per germline. The CDR3 nucleotides read TGCGCCAGCAGCCAAGATCTAGTCTACGAGCAGTACTTC. Protein product: CASSQDLVYEQYF.

The rearrangement joins TRBV6-1 to TRBJ1-5; the match to TRBD1 covers 8 bases. CDR1 is MNHNS and CDR2 is SASEGT in the germline V gene. J lost 1 base, V lost 11 bases, and 10 bases had no gene match. The length of the CDR3 is 15 residues. The CDR3: CALGSGGGSNQPQHF. DNA of the CDR3: TGTGCCTTGGGTTCAGGGGGCGGAAGCAATCAGCCCCAGCATTTT.

V and J are TRBV18 and TRBJ2-7, with TRBD1 identical over 7 bases. Germline V lookup: CDR1 KGHSH, CDR2 LQKENI. J gave up 1 base and V 3 bases, and 3 bases lay outside the gene matches. The CDR3 is 14 residues long. The CDR3 reads CASSPVQGSYEQYF. CDR3 nucleotides: TGTGCCAGCTCACCTGTACAGGGGTCCTACGAGCAGTACTTC.

The CDR3 sequence is CASSPRAGKDTEAFF. The CDR3 bases are TGTGCCAGCAGCCCCCGTGCAGGGAAGGACACTGAAGCTTTCTTT. The chain links TRBV11-2 to TRBJ1-1; D might be TRBD1 (5 bases). CDR1 SGHAT and CDR2 FQNNGV come from the germline V gene. There are 15 residues in the CDR3. V lost 5 bases and J lost 3, with 16 bases in between.

V is TRBV5-4 and J is TRBJ1-2, with TRBD1 identical over 9 bases. CDR3 size: 15 residues. The V gene end was trimmed by 1 base and the J gene end by 4 bases; junction bases not matched to a gene: 5. CDR1 and CDR2 (germline): SGHNT, YYREEE (reference sequence). The CDR3 sequence: CASSLSGTGTYGYTF. CDR3 bases: TGTGCCAGCAGCTTGTCCGGGACAGGGACCTATGGCTACACCTTC.